This TCR beta chain came from a study of blood T cells in healthy people across ages. Study-wide context: About one barcoded beta molecule per two T cells was captured by template switching.

Trimming cost V 1 base and J 6 bases; bases outside gene matches: 5. The germline V gene encodes CDR1 SGHTA and CDR2 FQGNSA. The CDR3 is made up of 15 amino acids. General study points: One million T cells yielded diversity estimates that were considered underestimates.

The draw of peripheral blood yielded 8.5 to 10 milliliters from each donor. As concerns this clonotype: The antigen is unknown.

It was with a sample-barcoded 5' primer and a J-beta primer mix that a second PCR of roughly 6 to 12 cycles was run. Template switching added a 12-random-nucleotide identifier to every cDNA molecule. TCRdb reanalysed the 5' RACE reads using MiXCR and keeps one entry per CDR3 protein. The data contain hundreds of thousands of distinct CDR3 sequences, approximately 55% of them singletons. The genes are TRBV7-2 and TRBJ1-4, with 7 bases that match TRBD1. The sample was blood. This clonotype was obtained from an elderly man in good health. The CDR3 DNA sequence: TGTGCCAGCAGCTTAGACAGGGGCGGGGATGAAAAACTGTTTTTT. It translates to CASSLDRGGDEKLFF.